This T cell receptor (beta chain) was sequenced for a study of blood T cells in healthy people across ages. Combining a sample-barcoded 5' primer with a J-beta primer mix, a second PCR ran for roughly 6 to 12 cycles. TCRdb redid the calling of the 5' RACE reads with MiXCR, one entry per CDR3 protein. The sample contains around 1,100,000 distinct CDR3 sequences, more than 30% of which appear only once. To note about this clonotype: The antigen remains unidentified.

CDR1 DFQATT and CDR2 SNEGSKA come from the germline V gene (reference sequence). The CDR3 loop spans 11 amino acids. V was shortened by 3 bases and J by 10 bases, with 10 bases between the two germline ends. Study-wide findings and caveats: The CMV status of each donor remained undetermined, and this could have confounded shifts in expanded clonotypes. Leaving the PBMCs unsorted stopped any conclusive comparison of naive versus antigen-experienced cells.

Input material: blood. This receptor was taken from a man between 18 and 35 years old in good health. The V gene is TRBV20-1, the J gene TRBJ2-1; D may correspond to TRBD1 or TRBD2 (5 bases each). The CDR3 spells CSARKGREQFF. CDR3 bases: TGCAGTGCTAGGAAGGGACGGGAGCAGTTCTTC.